This TCR beta chain was sequenced during a study of siplizumab effects on memory and regulatory T cells. Germline V lookup: CDR1 LNHDA, CDR2 SQIVND (reference sequence). The length of the CDR3 is 17 residues. V shed 2 bases and J shed 5 bases, with 21 bases lying between them. TCRdb's copy holds only in-frame clones and misses some; the assay was immunoSEQ multiplex PCR. Of more than 85,000 clones in the sample, 80% to 90% were seen once. The receptor comes from a human donor in good health. This rearrangement joins TRBV19 to TRBJ2-5; TRBD1 might be the D (6 bases). The sample was CD4+ T cells sorted from blood. CDR3 coding DNA: TGTGCCAGTAGTATACGCCCCTCCGGGACAACTGGGGAGACCCAGTACTTC. Translating gives CASSIRPSGTTGETQYF.